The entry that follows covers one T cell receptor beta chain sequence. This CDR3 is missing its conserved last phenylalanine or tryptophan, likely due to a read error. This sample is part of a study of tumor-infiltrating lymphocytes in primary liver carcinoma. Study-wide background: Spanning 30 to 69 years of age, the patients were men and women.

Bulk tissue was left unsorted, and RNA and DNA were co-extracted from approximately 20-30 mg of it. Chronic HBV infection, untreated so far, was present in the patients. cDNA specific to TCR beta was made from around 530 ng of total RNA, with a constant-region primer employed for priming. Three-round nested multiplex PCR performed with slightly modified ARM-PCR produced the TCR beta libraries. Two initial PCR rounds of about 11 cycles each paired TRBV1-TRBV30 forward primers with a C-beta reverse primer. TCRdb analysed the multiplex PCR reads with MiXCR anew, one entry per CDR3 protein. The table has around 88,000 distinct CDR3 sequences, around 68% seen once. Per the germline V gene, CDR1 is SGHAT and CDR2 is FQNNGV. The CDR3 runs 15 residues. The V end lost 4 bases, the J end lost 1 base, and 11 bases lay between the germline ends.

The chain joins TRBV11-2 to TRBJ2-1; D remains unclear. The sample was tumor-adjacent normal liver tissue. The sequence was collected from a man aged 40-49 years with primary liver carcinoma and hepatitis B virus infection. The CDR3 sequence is CASSSRTGSYNEQFS. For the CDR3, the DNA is TGTGCCAGCAGCTCTAGGACGGGTTCCTACAATGAGCAGTTCTCC.